This T cell receptor (beta chain) comes out of a study of cytomegalovirus exposure and HLA in healthy donors. V was pared by 7 bases and J by 8 bases, with 21 bases between. Germline CDR1 and CDR2: SGHTA and FQGNSA. The CDR3 runs to 15 residues. With 60 Vbeta and 13 Jbeta primers, the PCR was carried out. The table came from immunoSEQ multiplex PCR; TCRdb's copy has only in-frame clones and leaves some out. The table has approximately 82,000 clones, about 9.4% seen once. As to this clone: The sample carries other DNA sequences with the same CDR3.

The sequence came from a man in his fifties or sixties in good health and CMV-seropositive. Sequencing input: PBMCs. This chain uses TRBV7-2 with TRBJ2-1; a possible D gene is TRBD2 (6 bases). The CDR3 is CASTYARLDSYEQFF. CDR3 nucleotide sequence: TGTGCCAGCACCTACGCGAGACTAGACTCATATGAGCAGTTCTTC.